The rows below give T cell receptor beta chains drawn from one sample of a study of control samples from healthy donors and cancer patients. This table comes from immunoSEQ multiplex PCR, and its TCRdb copy is limited to in-frame clones, with some not included. The repertoire holds 110,000 to 150,000 clones, with 80% to 95% as singletons. Sequenced input: blood. These TCRs come from a man aged 25 to 40 in good health. Each CDR3 is given with its conserved first and last residue. The D gene is left open where the match is weak. Rows give clone size only sometimes, using once, few, many, or a class for an expanded clone.

clone size: NA; V gene: TRBV2; J gene: TRBJ1-5; D gene: NA; CDR3 protein: CASSFGDSNQPQHF; CDR3 DNA: TGTGCCAGCAGTTTCGGGGACAGCAATCAGCCCCAGCATTTT
clone size: NA; V gene: TRBV27; J gene: TRBJ1-2; D gene: NA; CDR3 protein: CASKGTPGSGYTF; CDR3 DNA: TGTGCCAGCAAGGGGACCCCCGGCTCTGGCTACACCTTC
clone size: many; V gene: TRBV2; J gene: TRBJ1-1; D gene: NA; CDR3 protein: CASVSSLSGAFF; CDR3 DNA: TGTGCCAGCGTATCCTCATTATCGGGGGCTTTCTTT
clone size: NA; V gene: TRBV28; J gene: TRBJ1-4; D gene: TRBD1; CDR3 protein: CASSLSQGGGEKLFF; CDR3 DNA: TGTGCCAGCAGTTTATCCCAGGGAGGGGGCGAAAAACTGTTTTTT
clone size: NA; V gene: TRBV28; J gene: TRBJ2-7; D gene: NA; CDR3 protein: CASSLFGGGSPSYEQYF; CDR3 DNA: TGTGCCAGCAGTTTATTCGGGGGCGGGAGTCCCTCCTACGAGCAGTACTTC
clone size: NA; V gene: TRBV28; J gene: TRBJ2-7; D gene: NA; CDR3 protein: CASSPFLGKTYEQYF; CDR3 DNA: TGTGCCAGCAGTCCCTTTTTGGGCAAGACCTACGAGCAGTACTTC
clone size: NA; V gene: TRBV15; J gene: TRBJ2-7; D gene: NA; CDR3 protein: CATSREQADGAYEQYF; CDR3 DNA: TGTGCCACCAGCAGAGAACAGGCAGACGGGGCCTACGAGCAGTACTTC
clone size: NA; V gene: TRBV10-3; J gene: TRBJ2-1; D gene: TRBD2; CDR3 protein: CAISWGGITGGEQFF; CDR3 DNA: TGTGCCATCTCCTGGGGCGGGATTACGGGGGGTGAGCAGTTCTTC
clone size: NA; V gene: TRBV19; J gene: TRBJ2-6; D gene: NA; CDR3 protein: CASSPPISGANVLTF; CDR3 DNA: TGTGCCAGTAGTCCCCCAATCTCTGGGGCCAACGTCCTGACTTTC
clone size: NA; V gene: TRBV12-5; J gene: TRBJ1-6; D gene: NA; CDR3 protein: CASGIDRSSYNSPLHF; CDR3 DNA: TGTGCTAGTGGTATCGACCGGAGCTCCTATAATTCACCCCTCCACTTT
clone size: NA; V gene: TRBV28; J gene: TRBJ1-4; D gene: NA; CDR3 protein: CASSFIGLNNEKLFF; CDR3 DNA: TGTGCCAGCAGTTTTATTGGACTAAATAATGAAAAACTGTTTTTT
clone size: NA; V gene: TRBV30; J gene: TRBJ2-1; D gene: TRBD2; CDR3 protein: CAWSVGSGRGNEQFF; CDR3 DNA: TGTGCCTGGAGTGTGGGTAGCGGGAGGGGTAATGAGCAGTTCTTC
clone size: NA; V gene: TRBV7-6; J gene: TRBJ2-5; D gene: TRBD2; CDR3 protein: CASSLARTSGAGTQYF; CDR3 DNA: TGTGCCAGCAGCTTAGCGAGGACTAGCGGGGCGGGGACCCAGTACTTC
clone size: NA; V gene: TRBV2; J gene: TRBJ1-2; D gene: TRBD1; CDR3 protein: CASTGGGTEHGYTF; CDR3 DNA: TGTGCCAGCACCGGAGGGGGGACAGAGCATGGCTACACCTTC
clone size: NA; V gene: TRBV19; J gene: TRBJ1-5; D gene: NA; CDR3 protein: CASSIGEGRPQHF; CDR3 DNA: TGTGCCAGTAGTATAGGTGAAGGGCGGCCCCAGCATTTT
clone size: NA; V gene: TRBV5-1; J gene: TRBJ2-5; D gene: NA; CDR3 protein: CASSLAPDRETQYF; CDR3 DNA: TGCGCCAGCAGCTTGGCCCCTGATCGAGAGACCCAGTACTTC
clone size: NA; V gene: TRBV18; J gene: TRBJ2-7; D gene: NA; CDR3 protein: CASSPQEPPYEQYF; CDR3 DNA: TGTGCCAGCTCACCACAGGAGCCCCCCTACGAGCAGTACTTC
clone size: NA; V gene: TRBV5-1; J gene: TRBJ2-1; D gene: NA; CDR3 protein: CASSLDPYNEQFF; CDR3 DNA: TGCGCCAGCAGCCTCGACCCCTACAATGAGCAGTTCTTC
clone size: NA; V gene: TRBV4-3; J gene: TRBJ2-3; D gene: NA; CDR3 protein: CASSQDESRDTQYF; CDR3 DNA: TGCGCCAGCAGCCAAGATGAGTCCCGAGATACGCAGTATTTT
clone size: NA; V gene: TRBV12-5; J gene: TRBJ1-4; D gene: NA; CDR3 protein: CASGLREPNEKLFF; CDR3 DNA: TGTGCTAGTGGTTTAAGGGAACCTAATGAAAAACTGTTTTTT